The 5 T cell receptor beta chains below all came from one sample that was sequenced in a study of T cell responses to AZD1222 COVID-19 vaccine. Libraries were prepared by immunoSEQ multiplex PCR; TCRdb keeps only in-frame clonotypes and omits some of them. The sample yields around 84,000 clones, about 85% seen once. Material: peripheral blood, obtained on day 0 of AZD1222 vaccination. These receptors were collected from an adult in good health.

The chain couples TRBV6-5 to TRBJ2-7; 8 bases agree with TRBD2. The V gene end was trimmed by 4 bases and the J gene end by 2 bases; junction bases not matched to a gene: 10. This CDR3 is built from 16 residues. CDR1 is MNHEY, CDR2 SVGAGI, per germline. The DNA of the CDR3 is TGTGCCAGCAGTTCCCCCCGGGAGGGCTCAACCTACGAGCAGTACTTC. It specifies CASSSPREGSTYEQYF.

V usage is TRBV7-2 and J usage is TRBJ2-1; 13 bases agree with TRBD2. The CDR3 is made up of 19 amino acids. The trim removed 3 bases at V and 0 bases at J, leaving 8 bases unmatched. The germline V gene has CDR1 SGHTA and CDR2 FQGNSA. The CDR3 region is CASSFPGLAGRSSYNEQFF. Here the CDR3 DNA reads TGTGCCAGCAGCTTCCCGGGACTAGCGGGGCGAAGCTCCTACAATGAGCAGTTCTTC.

The sample holds one count of this clone. The gene calls are TRBV10-3 and TRBJ1-2; tentatively, D is TRBD1 (6 bases). Germline CDR1 ENHRY, CDR2 SYGVKD. V lost 7 bases and J lost 0, with 18 bases in between. CDR3 length: 16 residues. The CDR3 protein is CAIKGTAEGANYGYTF. Written as DNA, the CDR3 is TGTGCCATCAAGGGGACGGCGGAGGGGGCTAACTATGGCTACACCTTC.

This clone has only one observation. The V gene is TRBV18, the J gene TRBJ1-4; the D is unclear. Germline V gives CDR1 KGHSH, CDR2 LQKENI. Deletions cut 2 bases from V and 4 bases from J, with 14 bases between. The CDR3 loop spans 16 amino acids. CDR3 bases: TGTGCCAGCTCACCATTTCATCCCGGCAATAATGAAAAACTGTTTTTT. Its translation: CASSPFHPGNNEKLFF.

The chain is built from TRBV2 and TRBJ1-1; D is perhaps TRBD1 (5 bases). V was pared by 5 bases and J by 2 bases, with 12 bases between. CDR3 length: 14 amino acids. Germline values: CDR1 SNHLY, CDR2 FYNNEI. CDR3 sequence (DNA): TGTGCCAGCAGTCGGGGGACCGCCAACACTGAAGCTTTCTTT. Its protein product is CASSRGTANTEAFF. Supplemented by reference TRBV2 and TRBJ1-1, the full variable domain reads EPEVTQTPSHQVTQMGQEVILRCVPISNHLYFYWYRQILGQKVEFLVSFYNNEISEKSEIFDDQFSVERPDGSNFTLKIRSTKLEDSAMYFCASSRGTANTEAFFGQGTRLTVV.